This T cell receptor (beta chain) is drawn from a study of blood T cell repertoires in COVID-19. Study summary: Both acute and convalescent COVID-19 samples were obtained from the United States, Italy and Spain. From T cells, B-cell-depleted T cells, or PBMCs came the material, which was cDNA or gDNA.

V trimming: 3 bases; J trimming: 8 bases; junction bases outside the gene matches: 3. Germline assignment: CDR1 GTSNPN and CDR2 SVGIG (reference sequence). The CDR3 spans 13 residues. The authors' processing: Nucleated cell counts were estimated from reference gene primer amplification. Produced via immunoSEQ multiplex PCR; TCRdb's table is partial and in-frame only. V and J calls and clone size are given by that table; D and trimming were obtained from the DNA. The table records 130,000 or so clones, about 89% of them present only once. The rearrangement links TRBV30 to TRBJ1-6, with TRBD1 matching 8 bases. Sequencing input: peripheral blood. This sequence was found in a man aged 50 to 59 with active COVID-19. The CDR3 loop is CAWRETGDSPLHF. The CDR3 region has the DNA TGTGCCTGGAGAGAGACAGGGGATTCACCCCTCCACTTT. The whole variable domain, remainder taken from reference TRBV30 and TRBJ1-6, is SQTIHQWPATLVQPVGSPLSLECTVEGTSNPNLYWYRQAAGRGLQLLFYSVGIGQISSEVPQNLSASRPQDRQFILSSKKLLLSDSGFYLCAWRETGDSPLHFGNGTRLTVT.